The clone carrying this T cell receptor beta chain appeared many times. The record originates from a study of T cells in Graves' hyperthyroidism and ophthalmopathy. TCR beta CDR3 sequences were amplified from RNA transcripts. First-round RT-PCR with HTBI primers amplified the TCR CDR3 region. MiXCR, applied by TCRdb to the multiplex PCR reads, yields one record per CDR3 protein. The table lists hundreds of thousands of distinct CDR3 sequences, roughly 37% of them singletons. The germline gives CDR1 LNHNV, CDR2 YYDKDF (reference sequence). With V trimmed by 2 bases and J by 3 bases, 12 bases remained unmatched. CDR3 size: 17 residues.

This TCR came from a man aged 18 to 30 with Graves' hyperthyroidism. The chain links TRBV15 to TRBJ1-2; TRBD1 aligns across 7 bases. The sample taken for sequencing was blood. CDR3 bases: TGTGCCACCAGCAGATACGCAGCTAGGGGGCGCGACTATGGCTACACCTTC. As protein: CATSRYAARGRDYGYTF. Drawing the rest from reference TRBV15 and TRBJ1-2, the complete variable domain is DAMVIQNPRYQVTQFGKPVTLSCSQTLNHNVMYWYQQKSSQAPKLLFHYYDKDFNNEADTPDNFQSRRPNTSFCFLDIRSPGLGDTAMYLCATSRYAARGRDYGYTFGSGTRLTVV.